These 15 T cell receptor beta chains were all obtained from the same sample, sequenced in a study of blood T cell repertoires in COVID-19. Data came from immunoSEQ multiplex PCR; TCRdb stores just in-frame clones and leaves some out. The sample contains around 180,000 clones, approximately 85% of which appear only once. The sequenced sample consisted of peripheral blood. The source is an elderly woman with acute or convalescent COVID-19.

The V and J genes are TRBV27 and TRBJ1-2; TRBD1 matches at 7 bases. Germline V gene data show CDR1 as MNHEY and CDR2 as SMNVEV (reference sequence). This CDR3 comprises 15 residues. J lost 4 bases, V lost 0 bases, and 5 bases had no gene match. In DNA form, the CDR3 reads TGTGCCAGCAGTTTATCGTTTTCAGGGGGCTATGGCTACACCTTC. Its translation: CASSLSFSGGYGYTF.

CDR3 sequence (DNA): TGTGCCAGCAGCGTAGGAACTCAGGACACCATATATTTT. Translation gives CASSVGTQDTIYF. This chain joins TRBV9 and TRBJ1-3; D call uncertain. Germline V gene data show CDR1 as SGDLS and CDR2 as YYNGEE. Trimming pared 0 bases from V and 8 bases from J, leaving 9 bases between. This CDR3 has 13 residues.

The chain combines TRBV19 with TRBJ1-2; tentative D call: TRBD1 (6 bases). V dropped 10 bases and J dropped 6 bases, with 12 bases sitting between them. The CDR3 covers 11 residues. CDR1 and CDR2 (germline): LNHDA, SQIVND (reference sequence). The CDR3 nucleotides are TGTGCCACCCAGGGGACGGATGGCTACACCTTC. It specifies CATQGTDGYTF.

The V and J genes are TRBV4-1 and TRBJ1-2; D gene uncertain. The CDR3 is 15 amino acids. V was clipped by 4 bases and J by 4 bases, with 16 bases between them. Germline loops: CDR1 MGHRA, CDR2 YSYEKL. The CDR3 reads CASSLGHLEPYGYTF. The CDR3 DNA follows: TGCGCCAGCAGCCTTGGGCATCTTGAACCCTATGGCTACACCTTC.

The chain joins TRBV24-1 to TRBJ2-5; 7 positions match TRBD2. With V trimmed by 8 bases and J by 5 bases, 13 bases remained unmatched. Germline V CDR1 and CDR2: KGHDR, SFDVKD. The CDR3 loop spans 15 amino acids. The CDR3 protein is CATMGGRTGGETQYF. Here the CDR3 DNA reads TGTGCCACCATGGGAGGTCGGACCGGGGGGGAGACCCAGTACTTC.

The chain joins TRBV2 to TRBJ1-6, with 8 bases fitting TRBD1. J gave up 2 bases and V 8 bases, and 5 bases lay outside the gene matches. Looked up from germline, CDR1 is SNHLY and CDR2 is FYNNEI. The CDR3 has 15 amino acids. The CDR3 is CASVGQATYNSPLHF. For the CDR3, the DNA is TGTGCCAGCGTGGGACAGGCCACCTATAATTCACCCCTCCACTTT.

CDR3 nucleotides: TGCAGCGTCGGGGACAGGGGGGCAAACTATGGCTACACCTTC. Protein product: CSVGDRGANYGYTF. The chain joins TRBV29-1 to TRBJ1-2, with TRBD1 matching 11 bases. This CDR3 comprises 14 residues. Trimming at V came to 6 bases and at J to 2 bases, leaving 5 bases not matched to a gene. Germline V CDR1 and CDR2: SQVTM, ANQGSEA.

CDR3 nucleotides: TGCGCCAGCAGCCAAGAAAGGAGAAGGACCTACGAGCAGTACTTC. Its protein product is CASSQERRRTYEQYF. The chain recombines TRBV4-3 with TRBJ2-7; D unresolved. V was clipped by 0 bases and J by 2 bases, with 11 bases between them. Germline values: CDR1 LGHNA, CDR2 YSLEER. This CDR3 has 15 residues.

The chain combines TRBV10-3 with TRBJ1-6; D is perhaps TRBD1 (6 bases). V was cut by 2 bases and J by 6 bases, with 8 bases left in between. This CDR3 region has 14 residues. Per the germline V gene, CDR1 is ENHRY and CDR2 is SYGVKD. CDR3 residues: CAISETGFNSPLHF. In DNA, the CDR3 is TGTGCCATCAGTGAGACAGGGTTTAATTCACCCCTCCACTTT.

The chain recombines TRBV5-1 with TRBJ1-2; the match to TRBD1 covers 9 bases. V was clipped by 5 bases and J by 5 bases; unmatched bases: 10. The CDR3 runs 15 residues. CDR1 and CDR2 (germline): SGHRS, YFSETQ. The CDR3 bases are TGCGCCAGCAGTCTAAGCGGGACAGGGCCATATGGCTACACCTTC. Its translation: CASSLSGTGPYGYTF.

The chain joins TRBV18 to TRBJ2-1, with 7 positions matching TRBD2. The V gene end was trimmed by 2 bases and the J gene end by 2 bases; junction bases not matched to a gene: 6. The CDR3 runs to 16 residues. Germline lookup yields CDR1 KGHSH and CDR2 LQKENI. Here the CDR3 reads CASSPWEGYTYNEQFF. DNA of the CDR3: TGTGCCAGCTCACCATGGGAGGGATATACCTACAATGAGCAGTTCTTC.

For the CDR3, the DNA is TGTGCCAGCAGCGTAGAGGCAGGGGCTGAAGCTTTCTTT. Translation gives CASSVEAGAEAFF. The chain is built from TRBV9 and TRBJ1-1; D possibly corresponds to TRBD1 (6 bases). Germline V gives CDR1 SGDLS, CDR2 YYNGEE. V lost 0 bases and J 6 bases, leaving 9 bases between the germline ends. This CDR3 spans 13 amino acids.

The gene calls are TRBV2 and TRBJ1-6; no clear D. The V gene lost 5 bases and the J gene lost 7 bases, with 9 bases spanning the gap. The CDR3 extends over 13 amino acids. Germline V lookup: CDR1 SNHLY, CDR2 FYNNEI. The CDR3 nucleotides are TGTGCCAGCAGTCTAACAGAAAATTCACCCCTCCACTTT. Translation gives CASSLTENSPLHF.

About this clone: The same CDR3 also results from other DNA sequences found in this sample. J is TRBJ2-1 and V is TRBV18; no definite D call. The length of the CDR3 is 15 residues. Germline V gives CDR1 KGHSH, CDR2 LQKENI. With 0 bases removed from V and 4 bases from J, the gap between germline ends came to 10 bases. In DNA, the CDR3 is TGTGCCAGCTCACCACCGCTATTGTCTTACAATGAGCAGTTCTTC. Amino acids: CASSPPLLSYNEQFF. Full variable domain (rest looked up from reference TRBV18 and TRBJ2-1): NAGVMQNPRHLVRRRGQEARLRCSPMKGHSHVYWYRQLPEEGLKFMVYLQKENIIDESGMPKERFSAEFPKEGPSILRIQQVVRGDSAAYFCASSPPLLSYNEQFFGPGTRLTVL.

This chain connects TRBV6-5 to TRBJ2-7; TRBD1 is a possible D gene (5 bases). CDR1 MNHEY and CDR2 SVGAGI come from the germline V gene. CDR3 size: 13 residues. V lost 6 bases, J lost 1 base, and 10 bases lay in between. The CDR3 protein is CASSYRQSYEQYF. CDR3 nucleotides: TGTGCCAGCAGCTACCGACAGTCCTACGAGCAGTACTTC.